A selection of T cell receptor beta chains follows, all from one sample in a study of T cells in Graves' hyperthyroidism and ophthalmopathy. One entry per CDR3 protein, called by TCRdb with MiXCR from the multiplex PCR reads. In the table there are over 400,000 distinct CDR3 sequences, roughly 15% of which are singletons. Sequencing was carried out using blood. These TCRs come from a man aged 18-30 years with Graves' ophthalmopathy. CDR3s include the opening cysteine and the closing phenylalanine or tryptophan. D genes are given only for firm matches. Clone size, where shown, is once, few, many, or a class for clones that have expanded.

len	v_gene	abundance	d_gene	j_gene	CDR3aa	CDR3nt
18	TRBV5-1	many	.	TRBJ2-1	CASSLAGVAQFSYNEQFF	TGCGCCAGCAGCTTGGCCGGGGTAGCGCAATTCTCCTACAATGAGCAGTTCTTC
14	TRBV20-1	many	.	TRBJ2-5	CSASQRAPGETQYF	TGCAGTGCCTCTCAGCGGGCCCCTGGGGAGACCCAGTACTTC
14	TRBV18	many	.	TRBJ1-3	CASSPQTDGNTIYF	TGTGCCAGCTCACCCCAGACAGACGGAAACACCATATATTTT
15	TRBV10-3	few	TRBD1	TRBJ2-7	CAITPSQGASYEQYF	TGTGCCATCACCCCCTCGCAGGGGGCGAGCTACGAGCAGTACTTC
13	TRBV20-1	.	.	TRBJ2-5	CSASQVSGETQYF	TGCAGTGCTAGCCAGGTATCGGGAGAGACCCAGTACTTC
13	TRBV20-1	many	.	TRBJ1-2	CSAGVAGRDGYTF	TGCAGTGCTGGAGTGGCAGGGCGAGATGGCTACACCTTC
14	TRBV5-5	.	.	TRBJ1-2	CASSLDTVNYGYTF	TGTGCCAGCAGCTTGGATACAGTAAACTATGGCTACACCTTC
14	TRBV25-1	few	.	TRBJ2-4	CASSEWRDENIQYF	TGTGCCAGCAGTGAATGGAGGGACGAGAACATTCAGTACTTC
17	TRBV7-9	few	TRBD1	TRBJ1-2	CASSLGWKGQGTFGYTF	TGTGCCAGCAGCTTAGGTTGGAAGGGACAGGGAACTTTTGGCTACACCTTC
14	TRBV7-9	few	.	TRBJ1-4	CASSILTGPEKLFF	TGTGCCAGCAGTATACTTACGGGGCCCGAAAAACTGTTTTTT
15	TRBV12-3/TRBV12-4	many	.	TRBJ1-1	CASSLLGPGLGEAFF	TGTGCCAGCAGTTTATTAGGACCGGGATTGGGTGAAGCTTTCTTT
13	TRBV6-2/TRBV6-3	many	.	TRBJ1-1	CASRREEPTEAFF	TGTGCCAGCCGAAGGGAGGAACCAACTGAAGCTTTCTTT
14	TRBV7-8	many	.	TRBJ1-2	CASSLAVGGGGYTF	TGTGCCAGCAGCTTAGCTGTAGGGGGAGGAGGCTACACCTTC
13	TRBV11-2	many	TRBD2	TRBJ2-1	CASSLPSGEKQFF	TGTGCCAGCAGCTTACCCAGCGGGGAAAAGCAGTTCTTC
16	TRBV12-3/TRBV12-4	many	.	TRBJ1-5	CASSPEGGAGNQPQHF	TGTGCCAGCAGTCCCGAGGGGGGCGCGGGTAATCAGCCCCAGCATTTT
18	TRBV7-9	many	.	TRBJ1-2	CASSLRDGGALDDYGYTF	TGTGCCAGCAGCTTAAGAGATGGAGGGGCGTTGGATGACTATGGCTACACCTTC
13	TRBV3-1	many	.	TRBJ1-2	CASTTAGYYGYTF	TGTGCCAGCACCACAGCAGGCTACTATGGCTACACCTTC
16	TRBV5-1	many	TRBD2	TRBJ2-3	CASSPTSGTGTDTQYF	TGCGCCAGCAGTCCCACTAGCGGCACCGGCACAGATACGCAGTATTTT
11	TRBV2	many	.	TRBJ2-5	CASSEAVVEYF	TGTGCCAGCAGTGAAGCCGTGGTGGAGTACTTC
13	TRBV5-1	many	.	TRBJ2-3	CASSPEGQYAQYF	TGCGCCAGCAGCCCGGAGGGCCAGTACGCGCAGTATTTT
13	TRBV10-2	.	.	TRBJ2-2	CASSEGVSGELFF	TGCGCCAGCAGTGAGGGGGTATCCGGGGAGCTGTTTTTT
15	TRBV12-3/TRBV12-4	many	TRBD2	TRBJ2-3	CASSLASGGAVKQYF	TGTGCCAGCAGTTTAGCTAGCGGGGGGGCCGTGAAGCAGTATTTT
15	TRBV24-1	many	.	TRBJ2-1	CATSDLTGAYNEQFF	TGTGCCACCAGTGATTTGACCGGGGCATACAATGAGCAGTTCTTC
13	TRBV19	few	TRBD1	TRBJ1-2	CASTDRGRYGYTF	TGTGCCAGTACGGACAGGGGGCGATATGGCTACACCTTC
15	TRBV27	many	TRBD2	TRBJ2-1	CASNPLRGSRNEQFF	TGTGCCAGCAACCCTTTGCGGGGGTCGCGGAATGAGCAGTTCTTC
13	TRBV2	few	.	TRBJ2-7	CASSGITGLEQYF	TGTGCCAGCAGTGGGATAACAGGGCTCGAGCAGTACTTC
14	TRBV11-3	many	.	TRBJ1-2	CASSGNRVNYGYTF	TGTGCCAGCAGCGGGAACAGGGTTAACTATGGCTACACCTTC
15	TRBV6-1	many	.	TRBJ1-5	CASSEAALGNQPQHF	TGTGCCAGCAGTGAAGCCGCCTTAGGCAATCAGCCCCAGCATTTT
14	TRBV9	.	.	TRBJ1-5	CASSERGVGQPQHF	TGTGCCAGCAGCGAGAGGGGGGTCGGTCAGCCCCAGCATTTT
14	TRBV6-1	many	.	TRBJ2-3	CASSEGRDTDTQYF	TGTGCCAGCAGTGAAGGGAGGGACACAGATACGCAGTATTTT
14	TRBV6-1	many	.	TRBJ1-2	CASLGGEYYYGYTF	TGTGCCAGTCTGGGGGGCGAGTACTATTATGGCTACACCTTC
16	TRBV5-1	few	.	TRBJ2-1	CASSLGTVSSYNEQFF	TGCGCCAGCAGCTTGGGGACCGTTAGCTCCTACAATGAGCAGTTCTTC
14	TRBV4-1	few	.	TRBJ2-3	CASSQDGTTDTQYF	TGCGCCAGCAGCCAAGACGGGACCACAGATACGCAGTATTTT
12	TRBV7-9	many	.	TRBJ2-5	CASSQVSETQYF	TGTGCCAGCAGCCAGGTGTCGGAGACCCAGTACTTC
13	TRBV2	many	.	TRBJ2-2	CASSWTNTGELFF	TGTGCCAGCAGCTGGACTAACACCGGGGAGCTGTTTTTT
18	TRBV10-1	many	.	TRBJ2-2	CASSESNGGVMGTGELFF	TGCGCCAGCAGTGAGTCGAATGGAGGGGTCATGGGCACCGGGGAGCTGTTTTTT
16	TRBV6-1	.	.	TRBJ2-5	CASSENILGPKETQYF	TGTGCCAGCAGTGAAAACATTTTGGGTCCCAAAGAGACCCAGTACTTC
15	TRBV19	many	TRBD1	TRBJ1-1	CASRGQGGMNTEAFF	TGTGCCAGTAGGGGACAGGGGGGTATGAACACTGAAGCTTTCTTT
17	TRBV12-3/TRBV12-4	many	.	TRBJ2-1	CASRRLGVAADLNEQFF	TGTGCCAGCAGAAGACTGGGGGTGGCAGCCGACCTCAATGAGCAGTTCTTC
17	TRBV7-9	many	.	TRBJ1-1	CASSFYPPDSRNTEAFF	TGTGCCAGCAGCTTCTACCCCCCTGACAGCAGGAACACTGAAGCTTTCTTT
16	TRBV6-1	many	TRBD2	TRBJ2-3	CASSEWGLAGLDTQYF	TGTGCCAGCAGTGAATGGGGACTAGCGGGATTGGATACGCAGTATTTT
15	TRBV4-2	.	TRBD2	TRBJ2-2	CASSQDPSGTGELFF	TGTGCCAGCAGCCAAGATCCTAGCGGCACCGGGGAGCTGTTTTTT
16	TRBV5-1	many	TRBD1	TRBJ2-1	CASSFGTGEGYNEQFF	TGCGCCAGCAGCTTCGGGACAGGGGAGGGATACAATGAGCAGTTCTTC
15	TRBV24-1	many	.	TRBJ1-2	CATSDRSTPSGDYTF	TGTGCCACCAGTGACCGTTCGACCCCTTCCGGGGACTACACCTTC
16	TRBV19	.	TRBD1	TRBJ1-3	CASITVGTGIGNTIYF	TGTGCCAGTATTACAGTGGGGACAGGCATCGGAAACACCATATATTTT
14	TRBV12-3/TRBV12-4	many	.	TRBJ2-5	CASTIQGGQETQYF	TGTGCCAGCACCATACAAGGGGGTCAAGAGACCCAGTACTTC
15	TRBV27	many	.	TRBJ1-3	CASSFSSTSGNTIYF	TGTGCCAGCAGTTTTAGCAGCACCTCTGGAAACACCATATATTTT
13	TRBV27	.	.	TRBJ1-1	CASSLASYAEAFF	TGTGCCAGCAGTTTAGCCAGTTACGCTGAAGCTTTCTTT